The clone carrying this T cell receptor (beta chain) was seen a handful of times. Its antigen is not known. The data stem from a study of identical twins. The CDR3 covers 16 residues. With 6 bases clipped from V and 0 bases from J, the junction kept 7 bases outside the gene matches. The study's findings and limits: Twin pairs had excess sharing that was weaker in beta out-of-frame sequences. Zero-insertion analyses could be partly confounded by invariant MAIT and iNKT cells.

After template switching added a universal primer site, the resulting cDNA carried unique molecular identifiers. TCRdb processed the 5' RACE reads anew with MiXCR; each CDR3 protein has one entry. The table shows around 960,000 distinct CDR3 sequences, with over 9% occurring only once. These data were also filed under a second study, of yellow fever vaccine responses in identical twins.

The source is a woman aged 18-35 years in good health. The sequenced sample was PBMCs. This chain joins TRBV12-3 or TRBV12-4 and TRBJ1-4, with 7 bases matching TRBD1. CDR3 in DNA: TGTGCCAGCAGCCCTAGGGACAGAACAACTAATGAAAAACTGTTTTTT. It specifies CASSPRDRTTNEKLFF.